The rows below give T cell receptor beta chains drawn from one sample of a study of shared clonotypes between healthy human individuals. Clones were read by immunoSEQ multiplex PCR, and TCRdb kept only the in-frame ones, dropping some. Among over a million clones listed, 98% to 99% were seen once. The sequenced material came from naive CD4+ T cells sorted from blood. These receptor sequences come from a man in his thirties or forties in good health. Both conserved end residues are part of each CDR3. The D gene is left open where the match is weak.

j_call	v_call	d_call	cdr3_nt	cdr3_aa
TRBJ2-5	TRBV5-1	TRBD1	TGCGCCAGCAGCTTGGCCGGGACAGGGGGCGAGACCCAGTACTTC	CASSLAGTGGETQYF
TRBJ2-1	TRBV5-1	-	TGCGCCAGCAGCTTAAGAGAGGGGTATACGCAGTTCTTC	CASSLREGYTQFF
TRBJ2-1	TRBV5-4	-	TGTGCCAGCAGCTCCCGGATTCTAGCGCTGTCGGATGAGCAGTTCTTC	CASSSRILALSDEQFF
TRBJ2-7	TRBV7-6	TRBD2	TGTGCCAGCAGCTTAGGGGCGGGAGGGTTTGTAGACGAGCAGTACTTC	CASSLGAGGFVDEQYF
TRBJ2-7	TRBV11-2	TRBD2	TGTGCCAGCAGCTTAAGTAGCGGGAGTGCCTACGAGCAGTACTTC	CASSLSSGSAYEQYF
TRBJ1-1	TRBV7-9	-	TGTGCCAGCAGCTCAAAACAGGTGAACACTGAAGCTTTCTTT	CASSSKQVNTEAFF
TRBJ2-1	TRBV5-1	-	TGCGCCAGCAGCCTATCGACCAGGGGTCCCAATGAGCAGTTCTTC	CASSLSTRGPNEQFF
TRBJ2-7	TRBV11-2	TRBD1	TGTGCCAGCAGCGACAGGGTTACATCCTACGAGCAGTACTTC	CASSDRVTSYEQYF
TRBJ2-7	TRBV25-1	TRBD1	TGTGCCAGCAGTGATCCTAGGACAGGGGGCACCGAGCAGTACTTC	CASSDPRTGGTEQYF
TRBJ2-5	TRBV7-9	TRBD2	TGTGCCAGCAGCATTCTAGGCGGGAGCGGGGAGACCCAGTACTTC	CASSILGGSGETQYF
TRBJ2-7	TRBV5-1	-	TGCGCCAGCAGCACGGGACTCCTCTACGAGCAGTACTTC	CASSTGLLYEQYF
TRBJ2-7	TRBV6-5	TRBD2	TGTGCCAGCAGACCATACCTGGGACTAGCTTACGAGCAGTACTTC	CASRPYLGLAYEQYF
TRBJ2-2	TRBV28	-	TGTGCCAGCAGTTTTTCCGGGTGGGCCGGGGAGCTGTTTTTT	CASSFSGWAGELFF
TRBJ1-1	TRBV2	-	TGTGCCAGCACCAAAGAGAGGGATGGGACTGAAGCTTTCTTT	CASTKERDGTEAFF
TRBJ1-1	TRBV19	TRBD1	TGTGCCAGTGAGACAGGGCCAAACACTGAAGCTTTCTTT	CASETGPNTEAFF
TRBJ2-1	TRBV2	TRBD1	TGTGCCAGCAGAGGACAGGGGGCTATTGAGCAGTTCTTC	CASRGQGAIEQFF
TRBJ2-7	TRBV5-1	-	TGCGCCAGCAGCTTGGCTGAGGTAGTCTACGAGCAGTACTTC	CASSLAEVVYEQYF